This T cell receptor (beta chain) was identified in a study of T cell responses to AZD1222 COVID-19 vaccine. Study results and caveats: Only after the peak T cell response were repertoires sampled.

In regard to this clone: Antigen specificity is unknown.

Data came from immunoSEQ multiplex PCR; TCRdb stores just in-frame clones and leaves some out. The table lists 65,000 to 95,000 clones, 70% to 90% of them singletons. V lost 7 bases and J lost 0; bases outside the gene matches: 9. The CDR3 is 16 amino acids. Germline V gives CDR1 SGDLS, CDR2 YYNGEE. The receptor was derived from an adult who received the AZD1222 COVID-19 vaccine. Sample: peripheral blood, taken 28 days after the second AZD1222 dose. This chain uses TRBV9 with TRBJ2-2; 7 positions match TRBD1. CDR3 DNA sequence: TGTGCCAGCTCAACCAACAGGGGTGCGAACACCGGGGAGCTGTTTTTT. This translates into CASSTNRGANTGELFF.